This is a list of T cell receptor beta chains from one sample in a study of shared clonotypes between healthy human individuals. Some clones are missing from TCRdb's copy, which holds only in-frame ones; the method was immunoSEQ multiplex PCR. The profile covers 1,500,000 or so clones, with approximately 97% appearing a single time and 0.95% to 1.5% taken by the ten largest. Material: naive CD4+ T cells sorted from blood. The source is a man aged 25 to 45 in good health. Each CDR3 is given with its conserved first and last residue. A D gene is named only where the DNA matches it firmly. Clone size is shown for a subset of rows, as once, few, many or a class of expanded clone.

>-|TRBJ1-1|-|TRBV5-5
TGTGCCAGCAGCCCAACGGCGACGGTGAACACTGAAGCTTTCTTT
CASSPTATVNTEAFF
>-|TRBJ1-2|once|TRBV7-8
TGTGCCAGCAGCCAGAGGATGGGCTATGGCTACACCTTC
CASSQRMGYGYTF
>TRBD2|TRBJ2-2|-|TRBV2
TGTGCCAGCAGGGGTGGGACTAAACACTCCGCGAACACCGGGGAGCTGTTTTTT
CASRGGTKHSANTGELFF
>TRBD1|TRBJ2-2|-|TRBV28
TGTGCCAGCAATAAAAGGACAGGGTTGCACGGGGAGCTGTTTTTT
CASNKRTGLHGELFF
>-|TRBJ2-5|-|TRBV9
TGTGCCAGCAGCCCACGAACGACAGTAAGGGAGACCCAGTACTTC
CASSPRTTVRETQYF
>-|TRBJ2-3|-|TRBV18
TGTGCCAGCTCACCGACTGGGGGCTTAGATACGCAGTATTTT
CASSPTGGLDTQYF
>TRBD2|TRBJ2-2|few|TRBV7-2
TGTGCCAGCAGCTTAACTAGCGGAAACACCGGGGAGCTGTTTTTT
CASSLTSGNTGELFF
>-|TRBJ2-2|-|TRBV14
TGTGCCAGCAGCCTAAAGGGTGGGAGCACCGGGGAGCTGTTTTTT
CASSLKGGSTGELFF
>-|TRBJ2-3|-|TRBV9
TGTGCCAGCAGCGTAGTGGCTCACACAGATACGCAGTATTTT
CASSVVAHTDTQYF
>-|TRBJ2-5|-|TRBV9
TGTGCCAGCAGCGTAGCGGAACGGGCGGAGACCCAGTACTTC
CASSVAERAETQYF
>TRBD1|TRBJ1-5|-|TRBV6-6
TGTGCCAGCAGTTTCCAGGGGGCGAGCAATCAGCCCCAGCATTTT
CASSFQGASNQPQHF
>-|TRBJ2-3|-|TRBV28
TGTGCCAGCAGTTTTGCAGGAACCACAGATACGCAGTATTTT
CASSFAGTTDTQYF
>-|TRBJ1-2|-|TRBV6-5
TGTGCCAGCAGACCCCGGACAGTCTATGGCTACACCTTC
CASRPRTVYGYTF
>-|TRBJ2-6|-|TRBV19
TGTGCCAGTAGTACCACCTACAGGGTGGGGCTCTCTGGGGCCAACGTCCTGACTTTC
CASSTTYRVGLSGANVLTF
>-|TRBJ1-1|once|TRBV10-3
TGTGCCATCAGGGCCCGCCAAGAGAACACTGAAGCTTTCTTT
CAIRARQENTEAFF
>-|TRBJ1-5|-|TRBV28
TGTGCCAGCAAAAGGGGCACCTATGTCAATCAGCCCCAGCATTTT
CASKRGTYVNQPQHF
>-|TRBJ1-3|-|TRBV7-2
TGTGCCAGCAGCACTCTGTCGGGAAACACCATATATTTT
CASSTLSGNTIYF
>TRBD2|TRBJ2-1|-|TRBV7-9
TGTGCCAGCAGCTTAGGCGCAGCGGGAGGGCCATATGGGAATGAGCAGTTCTTC
CASSLGAAGGPYGNEQFF
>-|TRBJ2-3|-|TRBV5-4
TGTGCCAGCAGCATCCCAGGCCCTGGAGATACGCAGTATTTT
CASSIPGPGDTQYF
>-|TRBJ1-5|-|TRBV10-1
TGCGCCAGCGGGACACCAAATCAGCCCCAGCATTTT
CASGTPNQPQHF
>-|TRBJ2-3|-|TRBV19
TGTGCCAGTAGTACAGGAGTCACAGATACGCAGTATTTT
CASSTGVTDTQYF
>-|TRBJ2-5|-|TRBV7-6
TGTGCCAGCAGCTTAGAGGGTTGGGGGGCCGGAGAAGAGACCCAGTACTTC
CASSLEGWGAGEETQYF
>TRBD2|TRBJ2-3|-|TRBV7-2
TGTGCCAGCAGCTTCGGACTAGCGGGAGATACGCAGTATTTT
CASSFGLAGDTQYF
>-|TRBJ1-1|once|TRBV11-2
TGTGCCAGCAGCTTTGGGGGCCCCGGGACCAACACTGAAGCTTTCTTT
CASSFGGPGTNTEAFF
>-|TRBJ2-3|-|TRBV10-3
TGTGCCATCAGTGAACGCGATACAGATACGCAGTATTTT
CAISERDTDTQYF
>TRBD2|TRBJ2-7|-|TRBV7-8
TGTGCCAGCAGCTGGAGCGGGAGAACCTACGAGCAGTACTTC
CASSWSGRTYEQYF
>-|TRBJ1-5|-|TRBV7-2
TGTGCCAGCAGCTTAGGGGGGTATAGCAATCAGCCCCAGCATTTT
CASSLGGYSNQPQHF
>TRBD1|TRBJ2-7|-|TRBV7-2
TGTGCCAGCAGCTTAGGACAGGGGGCTGGGTACGAGCAGTACTTC
CASSLGQGAGYEQYF
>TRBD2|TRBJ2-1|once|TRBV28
TGTGCCAGCACCGAAGCCCAGACTAGCGGATCCTACAATGAGCAGTTCTTC
CASTEAQTSGSYNEQFF